This T cell receptor (beta chain) is from a study of vaccination and CD4 T cells after COVID-19. Treatment meaning: roughly 11-day PBMC culture with coronavirus spike peptide pools or control peptides (ViraFEST assay). From the unexposed donor, CD4+ T cells were collected ahead of the COVID-19 pandemic (2011-2018). About this clonotype: Its matching antigen is unknown.

This CDR3 region has 15 residues. CDR1 and CDR2 from the germline V gene are DFQATT and SNEGSKA (reference sequence). V lost 5 bases, J lost 6 bases, and 19 bases lay in between. Oncomine TCR Beta short-read sequencing was applied to DNA from cultured CD4+ T cells. MiXCR, applied by TCRdb to the PCR reads, yields one record per CDR3 protein. The sample consists of about 5,000 distinct CDR3 sequences, roughly 60% of them appearing once. The specimen sequenced was CD4+ T cells from blood, cultured in vitro. This chain links TRBV20-1 with TRBJ2-2; D possibly uses TRBD1 or TRBD2 (5 bases each). The clonotype originates from a human donor in good health. The chain's CDR3 is CSAGPPGRGSGELFF. The CDR3, as DNA: TGCAGTGCTGGGCCGCCGGGACGAGGCTCCGGGGAGCTGTTTTTT.